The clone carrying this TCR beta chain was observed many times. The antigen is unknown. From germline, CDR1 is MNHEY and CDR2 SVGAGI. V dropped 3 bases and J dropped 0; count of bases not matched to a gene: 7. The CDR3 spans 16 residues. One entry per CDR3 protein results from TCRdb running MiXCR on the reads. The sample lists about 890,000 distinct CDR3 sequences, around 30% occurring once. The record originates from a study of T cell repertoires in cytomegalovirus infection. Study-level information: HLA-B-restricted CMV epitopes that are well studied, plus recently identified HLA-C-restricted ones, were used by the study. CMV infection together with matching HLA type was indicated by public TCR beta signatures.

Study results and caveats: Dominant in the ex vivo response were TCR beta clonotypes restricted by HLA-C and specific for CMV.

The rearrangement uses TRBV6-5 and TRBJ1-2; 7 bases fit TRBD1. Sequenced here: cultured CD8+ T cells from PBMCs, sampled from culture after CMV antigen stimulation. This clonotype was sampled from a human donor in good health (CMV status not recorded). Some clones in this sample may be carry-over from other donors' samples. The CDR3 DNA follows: TGTGCCAGCAGTTATTCCGGGACAGTTGCTAACTATGGCTACACCTTC. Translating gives CASSYSGTVANYGYTF.